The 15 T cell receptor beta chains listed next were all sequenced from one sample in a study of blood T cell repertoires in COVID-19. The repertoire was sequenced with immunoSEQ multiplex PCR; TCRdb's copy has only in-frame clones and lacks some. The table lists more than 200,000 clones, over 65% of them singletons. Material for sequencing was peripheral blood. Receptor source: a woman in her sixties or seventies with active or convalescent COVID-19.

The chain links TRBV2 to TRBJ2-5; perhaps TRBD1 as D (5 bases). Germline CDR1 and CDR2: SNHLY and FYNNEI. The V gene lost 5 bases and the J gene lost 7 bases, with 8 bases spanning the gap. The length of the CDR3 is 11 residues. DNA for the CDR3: TGTGCCAGCAGTCTAGGGGCGACCCAGTACTTC. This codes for CASSLGATQYF.

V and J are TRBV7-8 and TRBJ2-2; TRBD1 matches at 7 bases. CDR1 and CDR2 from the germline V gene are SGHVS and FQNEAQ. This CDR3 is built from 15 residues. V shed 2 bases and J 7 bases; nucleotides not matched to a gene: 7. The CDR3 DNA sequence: TGTGCCAGCAGCTTACAGGACAGGTCGAACGGGGAGCTGTTTTTT. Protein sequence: CASSLQDRSNGELFF.

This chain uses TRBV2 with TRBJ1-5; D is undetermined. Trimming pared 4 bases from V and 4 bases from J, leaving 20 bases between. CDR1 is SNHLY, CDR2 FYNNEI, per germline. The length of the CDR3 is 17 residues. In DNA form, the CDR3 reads TGTGCCAGCAGTGTGAACCTTGGCGGGAGACCGAATCAGCCCCAGCATTTT. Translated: CASSVNLGGRPNQPQHF.

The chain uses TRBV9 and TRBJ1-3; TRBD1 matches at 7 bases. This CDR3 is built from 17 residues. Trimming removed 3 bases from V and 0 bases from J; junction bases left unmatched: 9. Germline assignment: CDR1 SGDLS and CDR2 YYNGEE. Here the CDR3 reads CASSADPTGPSGNTIYF. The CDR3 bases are TGTGCCAGCAGCGCAGACCCGACAGGGCCCTCTGGAAACACCATATATTTT.

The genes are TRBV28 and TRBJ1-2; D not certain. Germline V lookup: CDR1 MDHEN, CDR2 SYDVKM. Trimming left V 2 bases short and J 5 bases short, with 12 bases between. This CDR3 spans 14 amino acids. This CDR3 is CASSLQAGPYGYTF. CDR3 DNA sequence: TGTGCCAGCAGTTTACAGGCAGGTCCTTATGGCTACACCTTC.

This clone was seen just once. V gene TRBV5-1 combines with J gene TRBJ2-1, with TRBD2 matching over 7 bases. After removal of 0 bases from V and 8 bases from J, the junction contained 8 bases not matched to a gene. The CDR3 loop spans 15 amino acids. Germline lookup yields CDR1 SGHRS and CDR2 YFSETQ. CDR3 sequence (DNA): TGCGCCAGCAGCTTGGTGGCGGGAGTTCAGGATGAGCAGTTCTTC. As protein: CASSLVAGVQDEQFF. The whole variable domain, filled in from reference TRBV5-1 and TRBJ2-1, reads KAGVTQTPRYLIKTRGQQVTLSCSPISGHRSVSWYQQTPGQGLQFLFEYFSETQRNKGNFPGRFSGRQFSNSRSEMNVSTLELGDSALYLCASSLVAGVQDEQFFGPGTRLTVL.

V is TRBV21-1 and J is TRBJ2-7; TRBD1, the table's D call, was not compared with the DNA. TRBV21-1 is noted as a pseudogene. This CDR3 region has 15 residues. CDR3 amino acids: CASSKPNRGLYEQYF. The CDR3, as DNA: TGTGCCAGCAGCAAACCGAACAGGGGACTCTACGAGCAGTACTTC.

The DNA of the CDR3 is TGTGCCAGCAGCGTAGTTGGGGACAGGTCAAATGAGCAGTTCTTC. It encodes CASSVVGDRSNEQFF. The gene calls are TRBV9 and TRBJ2-1, with 8 bases lining up with TRBD1. This CDR3 spans 15 amino acids. CDR1 SGDLS and CDR2 YYNGEE come from the germline V gene. The J segment lost 7 bases and the V segment lost 0 bases, leaving 6 bases of the junction unmatched.

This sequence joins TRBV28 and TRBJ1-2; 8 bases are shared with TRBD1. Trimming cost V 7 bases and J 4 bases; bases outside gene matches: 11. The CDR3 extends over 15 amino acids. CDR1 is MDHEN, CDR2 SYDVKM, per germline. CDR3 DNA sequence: TGTGCCAGCAAACGACCGGGACAGGCCCGCTATGGCTACACCTTC. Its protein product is CASKRPGQARYGYTF.

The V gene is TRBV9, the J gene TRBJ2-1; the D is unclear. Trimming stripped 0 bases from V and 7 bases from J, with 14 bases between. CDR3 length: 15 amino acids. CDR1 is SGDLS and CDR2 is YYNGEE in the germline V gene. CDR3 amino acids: CASSVAPAPPNEQFF. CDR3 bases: TGTGCCAGCAGCGTAGCTCCAGCGCCTCCAAATGAGCAGTTCTTC.

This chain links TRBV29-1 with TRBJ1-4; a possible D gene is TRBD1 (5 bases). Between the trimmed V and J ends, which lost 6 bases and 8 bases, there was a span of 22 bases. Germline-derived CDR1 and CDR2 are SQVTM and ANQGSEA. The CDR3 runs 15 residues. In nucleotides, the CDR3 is TGCAGCGTCGAACCGCTGGGAGGACGGGGCGAAAAACTGTTTTTT. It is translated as CSVEPLGGRGEKLFF.

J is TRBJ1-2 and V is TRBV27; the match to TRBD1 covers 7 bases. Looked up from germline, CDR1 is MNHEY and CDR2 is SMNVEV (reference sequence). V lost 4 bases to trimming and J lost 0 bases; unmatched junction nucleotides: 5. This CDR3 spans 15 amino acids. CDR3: CASSSWTGSNYGYTF. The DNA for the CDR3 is TGTGCCAGCAGTTCCTGGACAGGTTCTAACTATGGCTACACCTTC.

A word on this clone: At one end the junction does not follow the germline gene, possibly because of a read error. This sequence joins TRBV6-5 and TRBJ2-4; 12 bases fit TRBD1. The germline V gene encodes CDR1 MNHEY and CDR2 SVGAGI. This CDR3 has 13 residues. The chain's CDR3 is CASTLGDRGHFDF. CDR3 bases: TGTGCCAGCACCCTAGGGGACAGGGGGCATTTCGACTTC.

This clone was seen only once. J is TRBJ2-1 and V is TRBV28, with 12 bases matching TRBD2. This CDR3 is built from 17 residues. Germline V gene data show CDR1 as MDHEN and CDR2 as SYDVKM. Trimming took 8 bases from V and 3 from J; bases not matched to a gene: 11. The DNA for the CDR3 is TGTGCCAGCTCTAGACTAGCGGGAGCCTCACACTACAATGAGCAGTTCTTC. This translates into CASSRLAGASHYNEQFF. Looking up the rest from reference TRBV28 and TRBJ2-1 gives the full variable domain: DVKVTQSSRYLVKRTGEKVFLECVQDMDHENMFWYRQDPGLGLRLIYFSYDVKMKEKGDIPEGYSVSREKKERFSLILESASTNQTSMYLCASSRLAGASHYNEQFFGPGTRLTVL.

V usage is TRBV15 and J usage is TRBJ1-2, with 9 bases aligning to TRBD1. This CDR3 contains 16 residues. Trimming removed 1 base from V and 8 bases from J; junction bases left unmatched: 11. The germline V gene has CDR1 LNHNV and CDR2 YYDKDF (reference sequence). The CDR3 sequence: CATSRAFWGQGSGYTF. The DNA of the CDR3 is TGTGCCACCAGCAGAGCCTTTTGGGGACAGGGAAGCGGCTACACCTTC.